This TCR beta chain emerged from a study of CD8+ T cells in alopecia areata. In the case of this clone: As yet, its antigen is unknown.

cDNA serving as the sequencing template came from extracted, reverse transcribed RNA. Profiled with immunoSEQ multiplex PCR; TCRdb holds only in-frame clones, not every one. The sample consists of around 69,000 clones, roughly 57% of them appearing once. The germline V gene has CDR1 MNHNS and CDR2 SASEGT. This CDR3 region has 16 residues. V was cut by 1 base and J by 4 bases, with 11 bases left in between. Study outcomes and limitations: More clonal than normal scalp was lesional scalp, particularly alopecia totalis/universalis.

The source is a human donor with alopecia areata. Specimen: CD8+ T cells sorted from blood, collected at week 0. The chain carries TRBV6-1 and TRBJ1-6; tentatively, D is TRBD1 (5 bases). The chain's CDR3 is CASSEVDRPYNSPLHF. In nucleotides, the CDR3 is TGTGCCAGCAGTGAAGTCGACAGACCTTATAATTCACCCCTCCACTTT.